These 12 T cell receptor beta chains share one sample of origin, sequenced in a study of spatial heterogeneity in lung cancer. TCRdb re-called the 5' RACE reads through MiXCR, storing one row per CDR3 protein. Of about 36,000 distinct CDR3 sequences in the sample, roughly 5% are singletons; the top ten hold around 30%. Sample time point: sample taken at primary tumor resection. No cell sorting; template was whole RNA from tumor, lung tissue or PBMC. Material: PBMCs, obtained at surgery. Receptors were obtained from a female donor with early-stage non-small cell lung cancer.

V and J are TRBV2 and TRBJ2-2; a weak D match, TRBD2 (5 bases). The CDR3 has 14 amino acids. V was clipped by 6 bases and J by 1 base, with 9 bases between them. Per the germline V gene, CDR1 is SNHLY and CDR2 is FYNNEI. CDR3 protein: CASRSTRNTGELFF. CDR3 coding DNA: TGTGCCAGCAGATCCACTAGGAACACCGGGGAGCTGTTTTTT.

This chain joins TRBV9 and TRBJ2-3; TRBD1 aligns across 10 bases. The CDR3 runs to 14 residues. CDR1 and CDR2 from the germline V gene are SGDLS and YYNGEE. Trimming at V came to 4 bases and at J to 6 bases, leaving 5 bases not matched to a gene. DNA for the CDR3: TGTGCCAGCAGCTTCGACAGGGGGCATGATACGCAGTATTTT. It yields the protein CASSFDRGHDTQYF.

This clonotype was counted ten times or more. V and J are TRBV20-1 and TRBJ1-4; 8 nucleotides match TRBD1. The germline CDR1 and CDR2 sequences are DFQATT and SNEGSKA (reference sequence). The junction had 7 bases not matched to a gene; V was cut back by 3 bases and J by 7 bases. This CDR3 has 14 residues. The CDR3 coding sequence is TGCAGTGCTAGGAAGACAGGGGAGGGTGAAAAACTGTTTTTT. Residues: CSARKTGEGEKLFF.

This clonotype was seen only a few times. J is TRBJ2-7 and V is TRBV4-1; the D is unclear. The V end lost 0 bases, the J end lost 3 bases, and 18 bases lay between the germline ends. Germline V gene data show CDR1 as MGHRA and CDR2 as YSYEKL. The CDR3 runs 17 residues. CDR3 DNA sequence: TGCGCCAGCAGCCAAGATCTCGGTTTCCGACGCCGCTACGAGCAGTACTTC. Protein product: CASSQDLGFRRRYEQYF.

The sample holds many counts of this clonotype. The V gene is TRBV20-1, the J gene TRBJ2-7; 7 bases are shared with TRBD2. The germline gives CDR1 DFQATT, CDR2 SNEGSKA (reference sequence). This CDR3 spans 13 amino acids. V was clipped by 6 bases and J by 0 bases; unmatched bases: 5. The CDR3 DNA reads as TGCAGTGCCCTAGCGGAGAGCTCCTACGAGCAGTACTTC. Residues: CSALAESSYEQYF.

This clonotype was seen at least ten times. This sequence joins TRBV2 and TRBJ1-5, with a possible D match to TRBD1 (6 bases). Germline lookup yields CDR1 SNHLY and CDR2 FYNNEI. The V end was cut by 2 bases, the J end by 5 bases, with 10 bases between. The CDR3 is 14 residues long. CDR3: CASSERPGDQPQHF. The CDR3 nucleotides read TGTGCCAGCAGTGAAAGGCCAGGGGATCAGCCCCAGCATTTT. Using reference TRBV2 and TRBJ1-5 for the parts outside the CDR3, the full variable domain is EPEVTQTPSHQVTQMGQEVILRCVPISNHLYFYWYRQILGQKVEFLVSFYNNEISEKSEIFDDQFSVERPDGSNFTLKIRSTKLEDSAMYFCASSERPGDQPQHFGDGTRLSIL.

The chain combines TRBV19 with TRBJ2-1; D is unclear. Per the germline V gene, CDR1 is LNHDA and CDR2 is SQIVND (reference sequence). The length of the CDR3 is 14 residues. The V end lost 6 bases, the J end lost 0 bases, and 9 bases lay between the germline ends. The CDR3 sequence: CASSALGSYNEQFF. Here the CDR3 DNA reads TGTGCCAGTAGCGCCCTTGGCTCCTACAATGAGCAGTTCTTC.

This clonotype was picked up many times. The rearrangement uses TRBV5-6 and TRBJ2-3, with 7 bases fitting TRBD1. This CDR3 has 13 amino acids. Germline CDR1 SGHDT, CDR2 YYEEEE. Trimming took 6 bases from V and 4 from J; bases not matched to a gene: 5. CDR3 in amino acids: CASTETGSDTQYF. Written as DNA, the CDR3 is TGTGCCAGCACCGAGACAGGGTCAGATACGCAGTATTTT.

The V and J genes are TRBV11-1 and TRBJ2-5; TRBD1 matches 8 bases. Germline V gene data show CDR1 as SGHAT and CDR2 as FQDESV (reference sequence). The trim removed 2 bases at V and 4 bases at J, leaving 9 bases unmatched. This CDR3 has 16 residues. In DNA, the CDR3 is TGTGCCAGCAGCTTATTCCGGCAGGGGGCTGGAGAGACCCAGTACTTC. Translation gives CASSLFRQGAGETQYF.

This clonotype showed up just a few times. The rearrangement joins TRBV20-1 to TRBJ1-4; no clear D gene. The CDR3 covers 14 residues. Per germline, CDR1 DFQATT and CDR2 SNEGSKA (reference sequence). The V and J ends lost 0 bases and 8 bases respectively, with 13 bases between them. In DNA form, the CDR3 reads TGCAGTGCTAGAGATCTGGGAGGAAGCGAAAAACTGTTTTTT. This gives the protein CSARDLGGSEKLFF.

This clonotype was recorded a few times. The chain recombines TRBV18 with TRBJ1-2; D ambiguous. There are 16 residues in the CDR3. The ends were cut back, 1 base at V and 9 bases at J, with 21 bases in the middle. From germline, CDR1 is KGHSH and CDR2 LQKENI. In DNA, the CDR3 is TGTGCCAGCTCACCACTATCGGACGCCTTGACCCCGAGCTACACCTTC. Its translation is CASSPLSDALTPSYTF.

This rearrangement joins TRBV20-1 to TRBJ2-3; 15 nucleotides line up with TRBD2. The germline V gene encodes CDR1 DFQATT and CDR2 SNEGSKA (reference sequence). Unmatched junction bases numbered 5, after V lost 1 base and J lost 3 bases. The length of the CDR3 is 17 residues. The CDR3 nucleotides read TGCAGTGCTAGAGCCTCGGGACTAGCGGGAGGAACAGATACGCAGTATTTT. Its protein is CSARASGLAGGTDTQYF.